Following are 23 T cell receptor beta chains from one sample sequenced in a study of blood T cell repertoires in COVID-19. Clones were sequenced by immunoSEQ multiplex PCR, and TCRdb holds only the in-frame ones, with some missing. The sample includes about 190,000 clones, roughly 83% of them seen just once. The sequenced material came from PBMCs or T cells enriched from blood (not recorded which). Receptor source: a woman aged 30 to 39 who had recovered from COVID-19.

The chain combines TRBV10-3 with TRBJ2-3; the match to TRBD2 covers 8 bases. The germline V gene encodes CDR1 ENHRY and CDR2 SYGVKD. Losses at the gene ends were 1 base for V and 0 bases for J; bases not matched to a gene: 18. The CDR3 has 21 residues. For the CDR3, the DNA is TGTGCCATCAGTGAGTTACGGACCGGGACTAGGCTGCGCTCTAGCACAGATACGCAGTATTTT. Protein product: CAISELRTGTRLRSSTDTQYF.

This chain joins TRBV11-2 and TRBJ2-5; maybe TRBD2 (6 bases). CDR1 and CDR2 from the germline V gene are SGHAT and FQNNGV. Trimming removed 5 bases at V and 4 bases at J, with 17 bases between. The CDR3 spans 15 residues. CDR3 coding DNA: TGTGCCAGCAGCGGGGCCGCGGGGTACCGAGAGACCCAGTACTTC. Protein: CASSGAAGYRETQYF.

The chain uses TRBV19 and TRBJ1-2, with D perhaps TRBD1 (6 bases). This CDR3 spans 13 amino acids. V dropped 5 bases and J dropped 3 bases, with 10 bases sitting between them. Germline V gene lookup returns CDR1 LNHDA and CDR2 SQIVND (reference sequence). The CDR3 here is CASSAGAHYGYTF. DNA for the CDR3: TGTGCCAGTAGTGCAGGGGCTCACTATGGCTACACCTTC.

The chain recombines TRBV28 with TRBJ1-3; 8 bases are a match to TRBD1. Per the germline V gene, CDR1 is MDHEN and CDR2 is SYDVKM. The CDR3 covers 16 residues. The ends lost 8 bases at V and 0 bases at J; junction bases unmatched: 9. CDR3 in amino acids: CASHAGQAPSGNTIYF. CDR3 coding DNA: TGTGCCAGCCATGCGGGACAGGCCCCCTCTGGAAACACCATATATTTT.

The chain joins TRBV13 to TRBJ2-3; TRBD1 aligns across 7 bases. CDR1 and CDR2 from the germline V gene are PRHDT and FYEKMQ (reference sequence). CDR3 length: 15 amino acids. Trimming at V came to 5 bases and at J to 2 bases, leaving 7 bases not matched to a gene. The CDR3 DNA is TGTGCCAGCAGCGCGACCGGGACAGCCACAGATACGCAGTATTTT. As protein: CASSATGTATDTQYF.

The chain links TRBV5-4 to TRBJ2-3; the D gene is possibly TRBD2 (6 bases). Germline V gene sequence: CDR1 SGHNT, CDR2 YYREEE (reference sequence). The length of the CDR3 is 17 residues. Trimming cost V 2 bases and J 0 bases, with 16 bases left between them. CDR3 coding DNA: TGTGCCAGCAGCTTACGTTTAGCGGAGCGAAGCACAGATACGCAGTATTTT. Its protein is CASSLRLAERSTDTQYF.

The chain employs TRBV6-1 and TRBJ2-3, with 9 bases fitting TRBD2. The trim removed 2 bases at V and 7 bases at J, leaving 13 bases unmatched. Germline values: CDR1 MNHNS, CDR2 SASEGT. The CDR3 loop spans 17 amino acids. This CDR3 is CASSEMKGHSGRNTQYF. CDR3 bases: TGTGCCAGCAGTGAAATGAAGGGGCATAGCGGGAGAAATACGCAGTATTTT.

J is TRBJ2-3 and V is TRBV28; 9 nucleotides line up with TRBD2. Germline lookup yields CDR1 MDHEN and CDR2 SYDVKM. V was pared by 3 bases and J by 14 bases, with 9 bases of the junction left unmatched. The CDR3 runs 13 residues. CDR3 sequence: CASSFQPGLARYF. For the CDR3, the DNA is TGTGCCAGCAGTTTTCAACCGGGACTAGCACGGTATTTT.

The chain has TRBV7-9 and TRBJ2-5; D is ambiguous. CDR1 and CDR2 from the germline V gene are SEHNR and FQNEAQ (reference sequence). CDR3 length: 14 residues. V was trimmed by 4 bases and J by 4 bases, leaving 13 bases between them. CDR3 in amino acids: CASSYAARGETQYF. As DNA, the CDR3 is TGTGCCAGCAGCTACGCGGCCCGAGGAGAGACCCAGTACTTC.

This rearrangement joins TRBV28 to TRBJ1-5; the D gene is possibly TRBD1 (5 bases). The germline V gene has CDR1 MDHEN and CDR2 SYDVKM. CDR3 length: 13 amino acids. The ends were cut back, 7 bases at V and 3 bases at J, with 10 bases in the middle. The CDR3 reads CASTRTLNQPQHF. CDR3 sequence (DNA): TGTGCCAGCACCCGGACACTCAATCAGCCCCAGCATTTT.

About this clone: Other DNA sequences in this sample translate to the same CDR3. The chain carries TRBV19 and TRBJ1-5; TRBD1 matches 8 bases. Trimming removed 7 bases from V and 2 bases from J; junction bases left unmatched: 10. This CDR3 has 16 residues. CDR1 LNHDA and CDR2 SQIVND come from the germline V gene (reference sequence). CDR3 amino acids: CASKRTGTVGNQPQHF. CDR3 nucleotides: TGTGCCAGTAAAAGGACAGGGACGGTTGGCAATCAGCCCCAGCATTTT. The whole variable domain, filled in from reference TRBV19 and TRBJ1-5, reads DGGITQSPKYLFRKEGQNVTLSCEQNLNHDAMYWYRQDPGQGLRLIYYSQIVNDFQKGDIAEGYSVSREKKESFPLTVTSAQKNPTAFYLCASKRTGTVGNQPQHFGDGTRLSIL.

This clone was seen repeatedly, ten times or more. In DNA, the CDR3 is TGTGCCAGCAGCTACTTCTTTGATACGCAGTATTTT. It encodes CASSYFFDTQYF. This chain joins TRBV7-2 and TRBJ2-3; D ambiguous. The CDR3 extends over 12 amino acids. Between the trimmed V and J ends, which lost 4 bases and 6 bases, there was a span of 8 bases. Germline V gives CDR1 SGHTA, CDR2 FQGNSA.

J is TRBJ1-6 and V is TRBV5-1; 10 bases match TRBD1. V trimming: 4 bases; J trimming: 5 bases; junction bases outside the gene matches: 6. The CDR3 has 16 amino acids. Looked up from germline, CDR1 is SGHRS and CDR2 is YFSETQ. CDR3 DNA: TGCGCCAGCAGCCCGACAGGGGGCGGCGATAATTCACCCCTCCACTTT. As protein: CASSPTGGGDNSPLHF.

The V and J genes are TRBV27 and TRBJ1-6, with TRBD1 as a possible D gene (6 bases). The CDR3 runs to 15 residues. V shed 5 bases and J shed 7 bases, with 15 bases lying between them. The germline gives CDR1 MNHEY, CDR2 SMNVEV (reference sequence). CDR3 amino acids: CASSPPRGGNSPLHF. Here the CDR3 DNA reads TGTGCCAGCAGTCCCCCCAGGGGAGGGAATTCACCCCTCCACTTT.

This chain links TRBV13 with TRBJ1-1; D unresolved. CDR1 and CDR2 from the germline V gene are PRHDT and FYEKMQ (reference sequence). The CDR3 runs to 13 residues. Between the trimmed V and J ends, which lost 2 bases and 1 base, there was a span of 5 bases. CDR3 sequence reads: CASSLKRNTEAFF. As DNA, the CDR3 is TGTGCCAGCAGCTTAAAGAGGAACACTGAAGCTTTCTTT.

The chain couples TRBV28 to TRBJ1-2; a weak D match, TRBD1 (5 bases). Germline V gene lookup returns CDR1 MDHEN and CDR2 SYDVKM. V shed 11 bases and J shed 6 bases, with 19 bases lying between them. This CDR3 has 13 residues. In DNA, the CDR3 is TGTGCCCACGGGAGGGGATCCCTCAATGGCTACACCTTC. Translated, it gives CAHGRGSLNGYTF.

V gene TRBV19 combines with J gene TRBJ2-7; 7 positions match TRBD1. Germline V gene data show CDR1 as LNHDA and CDR2 as SQIVND (reference sequence). The trim removed 3 bases at V and 3 bases at J, leaving 8 bases unmatched. The CDR3 runs to 15 residues. The CDR3 region is CASSMPDRRRYEQYF. CDR3 coding DNA: TGTGCCAGTAGTATGCCGGACAGGAGACGCTACGAGCAGTACTTC.

As for this clone: Different DNA sequences within this sample yield the same CDR3. This chain uses TRBV11-2 with TRBJ1-2, with 9 bases that match TRBD1. The CDR3 covers 16 residues. Germline V gene data show CDR1 as SGHAT and CDR2 as FQNNGV. The junction had 13 bases not matched to a gene; V was cut back by 4 bases and J by 7 bases. The CDR3, as DNA: TGTGCCAGCAGCTCTGCGGACCACAGGGGGCTGGGTGGCTACACCTTC. Amino acid sequence: CASSSADHRGLGGYTF.

The count of this clone is one. The DNA of the CDR3 is TGTGCCAGCAGTTTGGGTACAGGGAGTCCCTACGAGCAGTACTTC. Its protein product is CASSLGTGSPYEQYF. This chain uses TRBV28 with TRBJ2-7, with D possibly being TRBD1 (6 bases). From germline, CDR1 is MDHEN and CDR2 SYDVKM. CDR3 length: 15 amino acids. The V gene lost 3 bases and the J gene lost 2 bases, with 14 bases spanning the gap.

This clone has more than one count but fewer than ten. The V call is TRBV5-1, the J call TRBJ1-2, with 7 positions matching TRBD1. V shed 4 bases and J 4 bases; nucleotides not matched to a gene: 10. Germline V gives CDR1 SGHRS, CDR2 YFSETQ. This CDR3 comprises 15 residues. CDR3 loop: CASSNRQGQSYGYTF. CDR3 bases: TGCGCCAGCAGCAACCGACAGGGACAGTCCTATGGCTACACCTTC.

The chain links TRBV19 to TRBJ2-7; no clear D. Germline-derived CDR1 and CDR2 are LNHDA and SQIVND (reference sequence). Trimming removed 2 bases from V and 6 bases from J, with 14 bases in between. The CDR3 consists of 14 residues. The CDR3 region is CASSINHPSGEQYF. CDR3 nucleotides: TGTGCCAGTAGTATAAACCACCCCTCCGGCGAGCAGTACTTC.

This chain links TRBV18 with TRBJ1-3; D gene ambiguous. The V and J ends lost 1 base and 0 bases respectively, with 7 bases between them. The CDR3 totals 15 residues. Per the germline V gene, CDR1 is KGHSH and CDR2 is LQKENI. CDR3 sequence reads: CASSPQRGSGNTIYF. Here the CDR3 DNA reads TGTGCCAGCTCACCACAGCGGGGCTCTGGAAACACCATATATTTT.

The chain uses TRBV19 and TRBJ1-4, with 7 positions matching TRBD1. Germline V gene lookup returns CDR1 LNHDA and CDR2 SQIVND (reference sequence). CDR3 length: 15 amino acids. V shed 5 bases and J 7 bases; nucleotides not matched to a gene: 10. The CDR3 sequence: CASSPSPGGREKLFF. As DNA, the CDR3 is TGTGCCAGTAGTCCATCGCCAGGGGGACGTGAAAAACTGTTTTTT.